This T cell receptor beta chain was sequenced in a study of blood T cell repertoires in COVID-19. As for the study in general: Whether acute or convalescent, the COVID-19 samples came from the United States, Italy and Spain.

V shed 4 bases, J shed 0 bases, and the junction held 9 bases outside the gene matches. The CDR3 extends over 17 amino acids. Germline values: CDR1 SGHNT, CDR2 YENEEA. Using immunoSEQ multiplex PCR, the repertoire was profiled, and TCRdb retains in-frame clones only, with some absent. The profile shows approximately 140,000 clones, around 86% of them singletons. This chain connects TRBV11-3 to TRBJ2-3; 8 nucleotides agree with TRBD2. Source material: peripheral blood. This clonotype was sampled from a man between 40 and 49 years old with active or convalescent COVID-19. CDR3 region: CASSSPGSGGSTDTQYF. CDR3 in DNA: TGTGCCAGCAGCTCCCCCGGCAGCGGGGGAAGCACAGATACGCAGTATTTT.